This note documents a single TCR beta chain sequence. Generated by immunoSEQ multiplex PCR, the TCRdb table keeps only in-frame clones and is missing some. The sample gives some 130,000 clones, 84% of which show up once; 4.1% is in the top ten. These data originate in a study of T cell responses to AZD1222 COVID-19 vaccine. On the study more broadly: Recipients boosted at about 4 weeks or about 12 weeks are pooled.

Deletions cut 0 bases from V and 4 bases from J, with 12 bases between. The CDR3 is 15 residues long. Germline CDR1 is MNHEY and CDR2 is SVGAGI. The chain employs TRBV6-5 and TRBJ1-2, with D hard to call. The material was peripheral blood, obtained on day 0 of AZD1222 vaccination. This clonotype originated in an adult in good health. CDR3 DNA: TGTGCCAGCAGTTACTCGATTGAGGATACCTATGGCTACACCTTC. It translates to CASSYSIEDTYGYTF.